This T cell receptor beta chain was observed in a study of CD8 T cells in Susac syndrome. Study-wide context: Patients with Susac syndrome had blood drawn and were at that point therapy-naive, on corticosteroids, or on intravenous immunoglobulin alone. Study-wide results and limits: Across the total CD8+ repertoires, sixteen Susac-specific public clones were found. The CD8+ TEMRA repertoires yielded roughly 5 such clones.

This CDR3 contains 13 residues. Germline V CDR1 and CDR2: KGHDR, SFDVKD. V lost 8 bases and J lost 5, with 15 bases in between. TEMRA cells were enriched by FACS, and CD4+ and CD8+ T cells were negatively isolated. Random hexamers were used to reverse transcribe roughly 0.45 to 1 ug of RNA. The CDR3 of TCR beta was amplified by immunoSEQ multiplex PCR across 54 Vbeta and 13 Jbeta. TCRdb fed the immunoSEQ multiplex PCR reads into MiXCR, producing one record per CDR3 protein. The sample includes about 83,000 distinct CDR3 sequences, roughly 96% of them seen just once. A word on this clonotype: Its specificity is unknown.

J is TRBJ2-7 and V is TRBV24-1; the D is unclear. The receptor was derived from a human donor with Susac syndrome. The material sequenced was CD8+ T cells from PBMCs. Here the CDR3 DNA reads TGTGCCACCAAGGGTAACGGTTCCCACGAGCAGTACTTC. As protein: CATKGNGSHEQYF.